A single sample gave rise to the 32 T cell receptor beta chains below, sequenced in a study of blood T cell repertoires in COVID-19. The assay was immunoSEQ multiplex PCR, and TCRdb's table has in-frame clones only and misses some. Found here are a few hundred thousand clones, 89% of them singletons; the top ten hold about 0.94%. The sequencing sample was made of peripheral blood. The receptors were gathered from a woman in her thirties or forties who had recovered from COVID-19.

For the CDR3, the DNA is TGTGCCAGCAGCTCCAGACAGCCGTTTGGAAACACTGAAGCTTTCTTT. Its protein product is CASSSRQPFGNTEAFF. This chain joins TRBV11-1 and TRBJ1-1; maybe TRBD1 (5 bases). CDR3 size: 16 residues. Germline values: CDR1 SGHAT, CDR2 FQDESV (reference sequence). With 4 bases removed from V and 2 bases from J, the gap between germline ends came to 17 bases. Using reference TRBV11-1 and TRBJ1-1 for the parts outside the CDR3, the full variable domain is EAEVAQSPRYKITEKSQAVAFWCDPISGHATLYWYRQILGQGPELLVQFQDESVVDDSQLPKDRFSAERLKGVDSTLKIQPAELGDSAMYLCASSSRQPFGNTEAFFGQGTRLTVV.

The chain has TRBV27 and TRBJ1-5; the D gene is possibly TRBD1 (5 bases). The ends were cut back, 5 bases at V and 3 bases at J, with 8 bases in the middle. Germline V CDR1 and CDR2: MNHEY, SMNVEV (reference sequence). The CDR3 loop spans 13 amino acids. The DNA for the CDR3 is TGTGCCAGCAGTGACAGATCCAATCAGCCCCAGCATTTT. Its protein is CASSDRSNQPQHF.

The genes are TRBV18 and TRBJ1-4, with TRBD1 as a possible D gene (5 bases). CDR3 length: 15 residues. From germline, CDR1 is KGHSH and CDR2 LQKENI. The V gene lost 2 bases and the J gene lost 5 bases, with 12 bases spanning the gap. The CDR3 region has the DNA TGTGCCAGCTCACCATACAACAGGAACAATGAAAAACTGTTTTTT. Translating it yields CASSPYNRNNEKLFF.

The chain couples TRBV6-5 to TRBJ2-7, with TRBD2 matching over 9 bases. From germline, CDR1 is MNHEY and CDR2 SVGAGI. This CDR3 is 14 amino acids long. After removal of 5 bases from V and 6 bases from J, the junction contained 8 bases not matched to a gene. The DNA of the CDR3 is TGTGCCAGCAGTCTCTTAGCGGGAGTGGGCGAGCAGTACTTC. It encodes CASSLLAGVGEQYF.

V is TRBV4-1 and J is TRBJ1-6; D remains ambiguous. The CDR3 runs to 17 residues. Germline V lookup: CDR1 MGHRA, CDR2 YSYEKL. V lost 0 bases and J lost 0, with 9 bases in between. CDR3 region: CASSQDLGSSYNSPLHF. In DNA form, the CDR3 reads TGCGCCAGCAGCCAAGATCTCGGGAGCTCCTATAATTCACCCCTCCACTTT.

The V call is TRBV27, the J call TRBJ1-1; no reliable D call. Per germline, CDR1 MNHEY and CDR2 SMNVEV (reference sequence). The length of the CDR3 is 14 residues. The V end lost 6 bases, the J end lost 0 bases, and 11 bases lay between the germline ends. In DNA, the CDR3 is TGTGCCAGCAGGTCCGGTGCTATGAACACTGAAGCTTTCTTT. This gives the protein CASRSGAMNTEAFF.

The CDR3 sequence: CASSPIPRTGPNQETQYF. In DNA, the CDR3 is TGTGCCAGCAGCCCCATACCCCGGACAGGGCCCAACCAAGAGACCCAGTACTTC. The rearrangement uses TRBV7-7 and TRBJ2-5, with 8 positions matching TRBD1. V lost 5 bases to trimming and J lost 0 bases; unmatched junction nucleotides: 14. This CDR3 has 18 residues. Germline V lookup: CDR1 SSHAT, CDR2 FNYEAQ (reference sequence).

This clone turned up a few times. The gene calls are TRBV3-1 (or the pseudogene TRBV3-2) and TRBJ2-1, with 8 bases fitting TRBD1. J gave up 8 bases and V 1 base, and 7 bases lay outside the gene matches. The V gene's germline CDR1 is LGHDT and CDR2 YNNKEL (reference sequence). The CDR3 consists of 15 residues. Here the CDR3 reads CASSQGTGSWYEQFF. The CDR3 DNA sequence: TGTGCCAGCAGCCAAGGGACAGGGTCTTGGTATGAGCAGTTCTTC.

The chain carries TRBV2 and TRBJ2-1; D possibly corresponds to TRBD2 (5 bases). This CDR3 contains 14 residues. Germline V gives CDR1 SNHLY, CDR2 FYNNEI. V lost 9 bases to trimming and J lost 7 bases, with 19 bases between them. CDR3 loop: CASTREVGRNEQFF. The CDR3 DNA is TGTGCCAGTACTAGGGAAGTAGGGCGGAATGAGCAGTTCTTC.

The V call is TRBV6-4, the J call TRBJ2-1, with TRBD2 matching over 7 bases. The V gene's germline CDR1 is MRHNA and CDR2 SNTAGT. CDR3 length: 14 amino acids. V gave up 3 bases and J gave up 4 bases; unmatched junction bases: 3. CDR3 loop: CASSERAGYNEQFF. DNA of the CDR3: TGTGCCAGCAGTGAGAGAGCGGGGTACAATGAGCAGTTCTTC.

V usage is TRBV5-1 and J usage is TRBJ2-5; possibly TRBD2 for D (5 bases). The CDR3 has 19 residues. CDR1 and CDR2 from the germline V gene are SGHRS and YFSETQ. V was clipped by 0 bases and J by 1 base, with 22 bases between them. Here the CDR3 DNA reads TGCGCCAGCAGCTTGGCCGGGTCGGCAGGCGAGGGAACCCAAGAGACCCAGTACTTC. This translates into CASSLAGSAGEGTQETQYF.

This chain joins TRBV28 and TRBJ2-1, with 11 bases identical to TRBD2. Losses at the gene ends were 5 bases for V and 7 bases for J; bases not matched to a gene: 7. Germline CDR1 reads MDHEN; CDR2 reads SYDVKM. The CDR3 extends over 15 amino acids. CDR3: CASSITSGSINEQFF. The DNA of the CDR3 is TGTGCCAGCAGTATTACTAGCGGGAGTATTAATGAGCAGTTCTTC.

The rearrangement uses TRBV7-9 and TRBJ2-5; D remains ambiguous. CDR3 length equals 13 residues. Germline-derived CDR1 and CDR2 are SEHNR and FQNEAQ (reference sequence). Trimming took off 4 bases at V and 2 bases at J, with 8 bases between the two ends. This CDR3 is CASSSLGQETQYF. The CDR3 DNA reads as TGTGCCAGCAGCTCCCTAGGTCAAGAGACCCAGTACTTC.

The gene calls are TRBV10-3 and TRBJ2-1, with TRBD2 matching over 13 bases. The CDR3 spans 15 residues. CDR1 ENHRY and CDR2 SYGVKD come from the germline V gene. The trim removed 2 bases at V and 6 bases at J, leaving 1 base unmatched. The CDR3 DNA reads as TGTGCCATCAGTGAGGGACTAGCGGGAGCCAATGAGCAGTTCTTC. It encodes CAISEGLAGANEQFF.

V gene TRBV13 combines with J gene TRBJ1-3; 7 bases are a match to TRBD1. The CDR3 is 17 residues long. The junction had 9 bases not matched to a gene; V was cut back by 0 bases and J by 4 bases. From germline, CDR1 is PRHDT and CDR2 FYEKMQ (reference sequence). The CDR3 loop reads CASSLGTGNIWGNTIYF. Written as DNA, the CDR3 is TGTGCCAGCAGCTTAGGGACAGGGAACATCTGGGGAAACACCATATATTTT.

The gene calls are TRBV5-8 and TRBJ2-1; 10 bases fit TRBD2. This CDR3 region has 15 residues. Germline V gives CDR1 SGHTS, CDR2 YDEGEE. The V gene end was trimmed by 0 bases and the J gene end by 14 bases; junction bases not matched to a gene: 11. The chain's CDR3 is CASSLGGASGGPEFF. The CDR3 DNA sequence: TGTGCCAGCAGCTTGGGTGGGGCTAGCGGGGGCCCTGAGTTCTTC.

This clone has only one observation. The CDR3 DNA is TGTGCCAGCAGCCAAGGGGCCCGCACAGATACGCAGTATTTT. The encoded protein is CASSQGARTDTQYF. The J gene is TRBJ2-3, the V gene TRBV3-1 (or the pseudogene TRBV3-2); D call uncertain. Germline lookup yields CDR1 LGHDT and CDR2 YNNKEL (reference sequence). The CDR3 is 14 amino acids. Trimming took off 1 base at V and 1 base at J, with 6 bases between the two ends.

The chain employs TRBV14 and TRBJ2-1; perhaps TRBD1 as D (5 bases). The germline CDR1 and CDR2 sequences are SGHDN and FVKESK. Trimming cost V 1 base and J 3 bases, with 10 bases left between them. The CDR3 runs to 15 residues. The CDR3 is CASSQGAGYYNEQFF. The CDR3, as DNA: TGTGCCAGCAGCCAAGGGGCAGGGTACTACAATGAGCAGTTCTTC.

The chain combines TRBV10-3 with TRBJ2-5; D perhaps matches TRBD2 (7 bases). Germline CDR1 reads ENHRY; CDR2 reads SYGVKD. There are 13 residues in the CDR3. V lost 6 bases and J lost 5, with 13 bases in between. The CDR3 reads CAIRTGGSETQYF. The CDR3 bases are TGTGCCATCAGGACGGGGGGCTCGGAGACCCAGTACTTC.

The CDR3 loop reads CASSPDGARSYEQYF. For the CDR3, the DNA is TGTGCCAGCAGCCCGGATGGAGCGCGGAGCTACGAGCAGTACTTC. The chain combines TRBV7-2 with TRBJ2-7; the D is unclear. Germline values: CDR1 SGHTA, CDR2 FQGNSA. The CDR3 has 15 amino acids. Between the trimmed V and J ends, which lost 5 bases and 3 bases, there was a span of 17 bases.

With respect to this clone: One end of the junction is discordant with germline, which a read error may explain. The chain has TRBV2 and TRBJ2-7; TRBD2 matches 7 bases. In germline, CDR1 is SNHLY, CDR2 FYNNEI. The CDR3 is 12 amino acids. CDR3 loop: CATFQTQRREDF. The CDR3 DNA follows: TGTGCCACCTTCCAAACGCAACGCCGGGAGGACTTC.

This clone appeared a single time. The gene calls are TRBV5-4 and TRBJ2-1; 8 nucleotides agree with TRBD2. Germline assignment: CDR1 SGHNT and CDR2 YYREEE (reference sequence). The CDR3 spans 15 residues. After removal of 6 bases from V and 9 bases from J, the junction contained 14 bases not matched to a gene. The CDR3 is CASTQRTSGDAEQFF. The CDR3 DNA sequence: TGTGCCAGCACCCAGAGAACTAGCGGAGACGCTGAGCAGTTCTTC.

The chain carries TRBV7-9 and TRBJ2-5, with TRBD1 matching 12 bases. Germline loops: CDR1 SEHNR, CDR2 FQNEAQ (reference sequence). The length of the CDR3 is 18 residues. V was pared by 4 bases and J by 5 bases, with 14 bases of the junction left unmatched. In nucleotides, the CDR3 is TGTGCCAGCAGCTCACTCCAGGGGGGACAGGGGGCTTGGGAGACCCAGTACTTC. This encodes CASSSLQGGQGAWETQYF. Using reference TRBV7-9 and TRBJ2-5 for the parts outside the CDR3, the full variable domain is DTGVSQNPRHKITKRGQNVTFRCDPISEHNRLYWYRQTLGQGPEFLTYFQNEAQLEKSRLLSDRFSAERPKGSFSTLEIQRTEQGDSAMYLCASSSLQGGQGAWETQYFGPGTRLLVL.

The chain is built from TRBV12-3 or TRBV12-4 and TRBJ1-1; tentatively, D is TRBD1 (5 bases). This CDR3 is 13 amino acids long. Trimming stripped 3 bases from V and 8 bases from J, with 13 bases between. CDR3 DNA sequence: TGTGCCAGCAGTTTTAGTCAGGGAAACGAAGCTTTCTTT. This sequence encodes CASSFSQGNEAFF.

This chain joins TRBV9 and TRBJ2-5; 14 positions match TRBD2. Germline CDR1 reads SGDLS; CDR2 reads YYNGEE. The trim removed 4 bases at V and 5 bases at J, leaving 7 bases unmatched. The CDR3 length is 16 residues. The CDR3 DNA follows: TGTGCCAGCAGCCCCGGACTAGCGGGAGGAGGGGAGACCCAGTACTTC. Encoded protein: CASSPGLAGGGETQYF.

This chain connects TRBV6-6 to TRBJ1-5, with 7 positions matching TRBD1. The CDR3 has 15 amino acids. V gave up 6 bases and J gave up 2 bases; unmatched junction bases: 7. The germline V gene encodes CDR1 MNHNY and CDR2 SVGAGI (reference sequence). DNA for the CDR3: TGTGCCAGCAGGGAGACAGGGTTTGGCAATCAGCCCCAGCATTTT. Its protein is CASRETGFGNQPQHF.

The rearrangement links TRBV20-1 to TRBJ2-7; D is unresolved. V lost 7 bases, J lost 1 base, and 8 bases lay in between. CDR1 is DFQATT, CDR2 SNEGSKA, per germline (reference sequence). This CDR3 contains 11 residues. CDR3 protein: CSVARSYEQYF. In nucleotides, the CDR3 is TGCAGTGTCGCCAGGTCCTACGAGCAGTACTTC.

The chain employs TRBV4-1 and TRBJ2-1; TRBD2 aligns across 9 bases. The germline gives CDR1 MGHRA, CDR2 YSYEKL. Losses at the gene ends were 0 bases for V and 9 bases for J; bases not matched to a gene: 9. The CDR3 loop spans 16 amino acids. This CDR3 is CASSQDKAGGEGEQFF. As DNA, the CDR3 is TGCGCCAGCAGCCAAGATAAGGCGGGAGGGGAGGGTGAGCAGTTCTTC.

The chain links TRBV11-3 to TRBJ2-1; 13 positions agree with TRBD2. Germline CDR1 reads SGHNT; CDR2 reads YENEEA. This CDR3 is built from 18 residues. The V and J ends lost 5 bases and 5 bases, in that order; junction bases with no gene match: 12. The CDR3 DNA sequence: TGTGCCAGCAGCCCCCGTGGGGGGACTAGCGGGGTGCACAATGAGCAGTTCTTC. Protein sequence: CASSPRGGTSGVHNEQFF.

V gene TRBV9 combines with J gene TRBJ1-1; D is ambiguous. This CDR3 is 13 amino acids long. V was shortened by 2 bases and J by 0 bases, with 5 bases between the two germline ends. Germline V gene sequence: CDR1 SGDLS, CDR2 YYNGEE. The chain's CDR3 is CASSVEMNTEAFF. The CDR3 nucleotides read TGTGCCAGCAGCGTCGAGATGAACACTGAAGCTTTCTTT.

The chain is built from TRBV7-3 and TRBJ2-3; maybe TRBD1 (6 bases). V was shortened by 5 bases and J by 2 bases, with 14 bases between the two germline ends. Looked up from germline, CDR1 is SGHTA and CDR2 is FQGTGA. There are 15 residues in the CDR3. The CDR3 sequence: CASSRQGSLTDTQYF. CDR3 DNA sequence: TGTGCCAGCAGCAGGCAGGGGTCCCTCACAGATACGCAGTATTTT.

The genes are TRBV7-9 and TRBJ2-7; 9 bases fit TRBD1. The germline gives CDR1 SEHNR, CDR2 FQNEAQ (reference sequence). The CDR3 spans 15 residues. J lost 3 bases, V lost 1 base, and 4 bases had no gene match. The CDR3 reads CASSLVGTGNYEQYF. CDR3 sequence (DNA): TGTGCCAGCAGCTTAGTAGGGACAGGGAACTACGAGCAGTACTTC.